Listed below are T cell receptor beta chains from one sample, sequenced in a study of CD8 T cells in Susac syndrome. TCRdb analysed the immunoSEQ multiplex PCR reads with MiXCR anew, one entry per CDR3 protein. In the table there are about 80,000 distinct CDR3 sequences, roughly 94% of which are singletons. Material: CD8+ T cells from PBMCs. The receptors were sampled from a human donor with Susac syndrome. Both conserved end residues are part of each CDR3. D genes are given only for firm matches. Rows may omit the clone size; those that give it use once, few, many or a size class.

j_call: TRBJ2-1
d_call: TRBD2
v_call: TRBV14
clone_size: NA
cdr3_aa: CASSHSGRRYNEQFF
cdr3_nt: TGTGCCAGCAGCCATAGCGGGAGACGCTACAATGAGCAGTTCTTC

j_call: TRBJ2-2
d_call: NA
v_call: TRBV6-2/TRBV6-3
clone_size: once
cdr3_aa: CASSLGEEAGELFF
cdr3_nt: TGTGCCAGCAGTTTAGGGGAGGAGGCCGGGGAGCTGTTTTTT

j_call: TRBJ1-2
d_call: NA
v_call: TRBV30
clone_size: NA
cdr3_aa: CAWNPDWQLYGYTF
cdr3_nt: TGTGCCTGGAATCCAGACTGGCAGCTCTATGGCTACACCTTC

j_call: TRBJ2-7
d_call: NA
v_call: TRBV27
clone_size: NA
cdr3_aa: CASSLDTTHYEQYF
cdr3_nt: TGTGCCAGCAGTTTAGACACTACCCACTACGAGCAGTACTTC

j_call: TRBJ2-7
d_call: NA
v_call: TRBV29-1
clone_size: NA
cdr3_aa: CSAVDNSYEQYF
cdr3_nt: TGCAGCGCTGTGGACAACTCCTACGAGCAGTACTTC

j_call: TRBJ2-7
d_call: NA
v_call: TRBV5-5
clone_size: few
cdr3_aa: CASSLPVSYEQYF
cdr3_nt: TGTGCCAGCAGCTTGCCCGTCTCCTACGAGCAGTACTTC

j_call: TRBJ2-7
d_call: TRBD1
v_call: TRBV5-8
clone_size: NA
cdr3_aa: CASSFGTGAGEQYF
cdr3_nt: TGTGCCAGCAGCTTCGGGACAGGGGCTGGCGAGCAGTACTTC

j_call: TRBJ1-6
d_call: NA
v_call: TRBV6-1
clone_size: once
cdr3_aa: CASRTWTEAYNSPLHF
cdr3_nt: TGTGCCAGCAGGACTTGGACCGAAGCCTATAATTCACCCCTCCACTTT

j_call: TRBJ2-5
d_call: TRBD2
v_call: TRBV9
clone_size: NA
cdr3_aa: CASSVVASGRLDF
cdr3_nt: TGTGCCAGCAGCGTAGTTGCTAGCGGGCGACTTGACTTC

j_call: TRBJ2-7
d_call: TRBD2
v_call: TRBV10-3
clone_size: few
cdr3_aa: CAISDGTSGRYEQYF
cdr3_nt: TGTGCCATCAGCGATGGGACTAGCGGGAGGTACGAGCAGTACTTC

j_call: TRBJ2-7
d_call: NA
v_call: TRBV29-1
clone_size: NA
cdr3_aa: CSVLTASSYEQYF
cdr3_nt: TGCAGCGTTTTGACAGCTAGCTCCTACGAGCAGTACTTC

j_call: TRBJ1-2
d_call: TRBD1
v_call: TRBV5-1
clone_size: NA
cdr3_aa: CASSLATGGLNGYTF
cdr3_nt: TGCGCCAGCAGCTTGGCCACAGGGGGATTAAATGGCTACACCTTC

j_call: TRBJ2-1
d_call: TRBD2
v_call: TRBV6-4
clone_size: NA
cdr3_aa: CASSAGLAGHNEQFF
cdr3_nt: TGTGCCAGCAGCGCCGGACTAGCGGGGCACAATGAGCAGTTCTTC

j_call: TRBJ2-5
d_call: TRBD2
v_call: TRBV27
clone_size: NA
cdr3_aa: CTSSFLAGDGETQYF
cdr3_nt: TGTACCAGCAGCTTCCTAGCGGGAGATGGAGAGACCCAGTACTTC

j_call: TRBJ1-5
d_call: NA
v_call: TRBV19
clone_size: NA
cdr3_aa: CASSIIHPSNQPQHF
cdr3_nt: TGTGCCAGTAGTATAATACACCCTAGCAATCAGCCCCAGCATTTT

j_call: TRBJ1-2
d_call: NA
v_call: TRBV27
clone_size: once
cdr3_aa: CASSSSERQGTSRINYGYTF
cdr3_nt: TGTGCCAGCAGTTCCTCCGAGAGGCAAGGAACGTCCAGGATTAACTATGGCTACACCTTC

j_call: TRBJ2-1
d_call: TRBD1
v_call: TRBV19
clone_size: NA
cdr3_aa: CASTRTGSGEQFF
cdr3_nt: TGTGCCAGTACCCGGACAGGGTCTGGGGAGCAGTTCTTC

j_call: TRBJ2-7
d_call: NA
v_call: TRBV27
clone_size: once
cdr3_aa: CASSLSSWGYEQYF
cdr3_nt: TGTGCCAGCAGTTTATCGAGCTGGGGGTACGAGCAGTACTTC

j_call: TRBJ2-1
d_call: TRBD2
v_call: TRBV9
clone_size: NA
cdr3_aa: CASSVGLAGGSLSYNEQFF
cdr3_nt: TGTGCCAGCAGCGTAGGACTAGCGGGGGGCTCTCTTTCCTACAATGAGCAGTTCTTC

j_call: TRBJ2-2
d_call: NA
v_call: TRBV27
clone_size: NA
cdr3_aa: CASSLGVIDTGELFF
cdr3_nt: TGTGCCAGCAGTCTCGGGGTTATCGACACCGGGGAGCTGTTTTTT

j_call: TRBJ2-5
d_call: NA
v_call: TRBV13
clone_size: once
cdr3_aa: CASSASLPETQYF
cdr3_nt: TGTGCCAGCAGCGCATCCCTCCCAGAGACCCAGTACTTC

j_call: TRBJ2-1
d_call: NA
v_call: TRBV7-8
clone_size: NA
cdr3_aa: CASAFGTGLYNEQFF
cdr3_nt: TGTGCCAGCGCCTTTGGAACAGGCCTATACAATGAGCAGTTCTTC

j_call: TRBJ2-5
d_call: NA
v_call: TRBV27
clone_size: NA
cdr3_aa: CASSGTGVGETQYF
cdr3_nt: TGTGCCAGCAGTGGTACGGGGGTGGGAGAGACCCAGTACTTC

j_call: TRBJ1-1
d_call: NA
v_call: TRBV5-4
clone_size: NA
cdr3_aa: CASSFWTGNTEAFF
cdr3_nt: TGTGCCAGCAGCTTTTGGACGGGGAACACTGAAGCTTTCTTT

j_call: TRBJ2-7
d_call: NA
v_call: TRBV3-1
clone_size: NA
cdr3_aa: CASSLEKGGSYEQYF
cdr3_nt: TGTGCCAGCAGCCTGGAGAAGGGAGGCTCCTACGAGCAGTACTTC

j_call: TRBJ1-2
d_call: NA
v_call: TRBV4-1
clone_size: NA
cdr3_aa: CASSQDLGSSNYGYTF
cdr3_nt: TGCGCCAGCAGCCAAGATCTAGGGTCATCTAACTATGGCTACACCTTC

j_call: TRBJ2-7
d_call: TRBD2
v_call: TRBV9
clone_size: NA
cdr3_aa: CASSGSGRSVDEQYF
cdr3_nt: TGTGCCAGCAGCGGTAGCGGGAGAAGTGTGGACGAGCAGTACTTC

j_call: TRBJ1-1
d_call: NA
v_call: TRBV18
clone_size: NA
cdr3_aa: CASSPYRITEAFF
cdr3_nt: TGTGCCAGCTCACCATATCGGATCACTGAAGCTTTCTTT

j_call: TRBJ2-3
d_call: TRBD2
v_call: TRBV5-4
clone_size: once
cdr3_aa: CASSRPGGTDTQYF
cdr3_nt: TGTGCCAGCAGCCGGCCGGGGGGGACAGATACGCAGTATTTT

j_call: TRBJ2-5
d_call: NA
v_call: TRBV12-3/TRBV12-4
clone_size: NA
cdr3_aa: CASSPVSRETQYF
cdr3_nt: TGTGCCAGCAGCCCTGTGAGCCGAGAGACCCAGTACTTC

j_call: TRBJ2-1
d_call: NA
v_call: TRBV24-1
clone_size: NA
cdr3_aa: CATSETGIVTNNEQFF
cdr3_nt: TGTGCCACCAGTGAAACAGGGATAGTTACTAACAATGAGCAGTTCTTC

j_call: TRBJ1-5
d_call: NA
v_call: TRBV7-2
clone_size: NA
cdr3_aa: CASRSGNSNQPQHF
cdr3_nt: TGTGCCAGCAGATCAGGGAATAGCAATCAGCCCCAGCATTTT

j_call: TRBJ2-1
d_call: NA
v_call: TRBV15
clone_size: NA
cdr3_aa: CATSRGDLTSSYNEQFF
cdr3_nt: TGTGCCACCAGCAGAGGGGACTTAACAAGCTCCTACAATGAGCAGTTCTTC

j_call: TRBJ2-3
d_call: TRBD2
v_call: TRBV29-1
clone_size: once
cdr3_aa: CSVELAGVPADTQYF
cdr3_nt: TGCAGCGTTGAATTAGCGGGAGTCCCCGCGGATACGCAGTATTTT

j_call: TRBJ2-1
d_call: TRBD2
v_call: TRBV5-6
clone_size: NA
cdr3_aa: CASSAGLAYNEQFF
cdr3_nt: TGTGCCAGCAGCGCGGGACTAGCTTACAATGAGCAGTTCTTC

j_call: TRBJ2-2
d_call: TRBD2
v_call: TRBV15
clone_size: NA
cdr3_aa: CATSRDLFRLAGGHNPGELFF
cdr3_nt: TGTGCCACCAGCAGAGATCTCTTCCGACTAGCGGGAGGGCATAACCCCGGGGAGCTGTTTTTT

j_call: TRBJ2-5
d_call: TRBD2
v_call: TRBV3-1
clone_size: NA
cdr3_aa: CASSQEHASGLETQYF
cdr3_nt: TGTGCCAGCAGCCAAGAGCATGCTAGCGGGTTAGAGACCCAGTACTTC

j_call: TRBJ1-6
d_call: NA
v_call: TRBV7-9
clone_size: NA
cdr3_aa: CASSLDRELGSPLHF
cdr3_nt: TGTGCCAGCAGCTTAGACAGGGAATTGGGTTCACCCCTCCACTTT

j_call: TRBJ2-5
d_call: NA
v_call: TRBV5-6
clone_size: NA
cdr3_aa: CASTRGARETQYF
cdr3_nt: TGTGCCTCCACTAGGGGGGCGCGGGAGACCCAGTACTTC

j_call: TRBJ1-4
d_call: NA
v_call: TRBV18
clone_size: few
cdr3_aa: CASSPRLEANEKLFF
cdr3_nt: TGTGCCAGCTCACCTCGTTTGGAGGCTAATGAAAAACTGTTTTTT

j_call: TRBJ2-7
d_call: NA
v_call: TRBV21-1
clone_size: NA
cdr3_aa: CASSKRWTSGATYEQYF
cdr3_nt: TGTGCCAGCAGCAAACGCTGGACTAGCGGGGCTACCTACGAGCAGTACTTC

j_call: TRBJ2-7
d_call: TRBD1
v_call: TRBV30
clone_size: NA
cdr3_aa: CAWSVGQGPYEQYF
cdr3_nt: TGTGCCTGGAGTGTCGGACAGGGACCCTACGAGCAGTACTTC

j_call: TRBJ2-3
d_call: TRBD2
v_call: TRBV29-1
clone_size: NA
cdr3_aa: CSVLSGGSTDTQYF
cdr3_nt: TGCAGCGTTCTTAGCGGGGGGTCCACAGATACGCAGTATTTT

j_call: TRBJ1-5
d_call: NA
v_call: TRBV7-9
clone_size: NA
cdr3_aa: CASSFEGQPQHF
cdr3_nt: TGTGCCAGCAGCTTCGAAGGTCAGCCCCAGCATTTT

j_call: TRBJ1-6
d_call: NA
v_call: TRBV13
clone_size: NA
cdr3_aa: CASSLRRVYNSPLHF
cdr3_nt: TGTGCCAGCAGCTTACGTAGGGTGTATAATTCACCCCTCCACTTT

j_call: TRBJ2-7
d_call: TRBD1
v_call: TRBV7-9
clone_size: once
cdr3_aa: CASIPPPRDRGTYEQYF
cdr3_nt: TGTGCCAGCATCCCACCCCCCCGGGACAGGGGCACCTACGAGCAGTACTTC

j_call: TRBJ1-4
d_call: NA
v_call: TRBV5-6
clone_size: NA
cdr3_aa: CASSLSSNEKLFF
cdr3_nt: TGTGCCAGCAGCTTGTCGTCGAATGAAAAACTGTTTTTT

j_call: TRBJ2-7
d_call: TRBD1
v_call: TRBV27
clone_size: NA
cdr3_aa: CASGDPQGAVGEQYF
cdr3_nt: TGTGCCAGCGGCGACCCTCAGGGGGCAGTAGGCGAGCAGTACTTC

j_call: TRBJ1-3
d_call: NA
v_call: TRBV9
clone_size: NA
cdr3_aa: CASSAGELGNTIYF
cdr3_nt: TGTGCCAGCAGCGCTGGCGAGCTGGGAAACACCATATATTTT

j_call: TRBJ1-2
d_call: NA
v_call: TRBV19
clone_size: NA
cdr3_aa: CASTAGEGHYGYTF
cdr3_nt: TGTGCCAGTACCGCCGGGGAGGGACACTATGGCTACACCTTC

j_call: TRBJ1-5
d_call: NA
v_call: TRBV12-3/TRBV12-4
clone_size: NA
cdr3_aa: CASTQHWEPQHF
cdr3_nt: TGTGCCAGCACCCAGCACTGGGAGCCCCAGCATTTT

j_call: TRBJ2-5
d_call: TRBD1
v_call: TRBV5-4
clone_size: NA
cdr3_aa: CASSGQGEETQYF
cdr3_nt: TGTGCCAGCAGCGGACAGGGGGAAGAGACCCAGTACTTC

j_call: TRBJ2-3
d_call: TRBD1
v_call: TRBV7-8
clone_size: NA
cdr3_aa: CASSLLVEGARTDTQYF
cdr3_nt: TGTGCCAGCAGCTTATTAGTCGAGGGGGCCAGGACAGATACGCAGTATTTT

j_call: TRBJ2-1
d_call: TRBD2
v_call: TRBV15
clone_size: NA
cdr3_aa: CATSTEAGVAYNEQFF
cdr3_nt: TGTGCCACCAGCACCGAAGCGGGAGTGGCCTACAATGAGCAGTTCTTC

j_call: TRBJ2-7
d_call: NA
v_call: TRBV11-2
clone_size: NA
cdr3_aa: CASSLEDGFKSLGGEQYF
cdr3_nt: TGTGCCAGCAGCTTAGAGGACGGATTTAAGTCCCTTGGAGGCGAGCAGTACTTC